Here is one T cell receptor beta chain with its context. The repertoire was sequenced with immunoSEQ multiplex PCR; TCRdb's copy has only in-frame clones and lacks some. The table lists about 46,000 clones, approximately 90% of them singletons. The data are from a study of T cell changes during pregnancy in multiple sclerosis. CDR1 is SGHRS and CDR2 is YFSETQ in the germline V gene. This CDR3 has 15 amino acids. Trimming shortened V by 5 bases and J by 5 bases, and 19 bases separated the two germline ends. The sample here was CD8+ T cells from peripheral blood mononuclear cells, taken in the second trimester of pregnancy. The rearrangement uses TRBV5-1 and TRBJ2-5; D may be TRBD2 (5 bases). This clonotype was obtained from a female donor with multiple sclerosis, enrolled in a pregnancy study. In DNA form, the CDR3 reads TGCGCCAGCAGGGGAGAACCGGTCCCGGTTGAGACCCAGTACTTC. It yields the protein CASRGEPVPVETQYF.